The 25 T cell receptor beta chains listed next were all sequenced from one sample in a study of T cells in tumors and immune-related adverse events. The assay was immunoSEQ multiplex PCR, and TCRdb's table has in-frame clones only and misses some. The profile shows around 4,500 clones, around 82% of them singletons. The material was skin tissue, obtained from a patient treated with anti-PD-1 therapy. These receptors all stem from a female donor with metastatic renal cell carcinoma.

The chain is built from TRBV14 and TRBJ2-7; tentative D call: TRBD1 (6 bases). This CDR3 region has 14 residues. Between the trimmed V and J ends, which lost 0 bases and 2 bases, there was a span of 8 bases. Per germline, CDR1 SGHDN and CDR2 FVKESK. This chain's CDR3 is CASSQDWTAYEQYF. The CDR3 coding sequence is TGTGCCAGCAGCCAAGACTGGACAGCCTACGAGCAGTACTTC.

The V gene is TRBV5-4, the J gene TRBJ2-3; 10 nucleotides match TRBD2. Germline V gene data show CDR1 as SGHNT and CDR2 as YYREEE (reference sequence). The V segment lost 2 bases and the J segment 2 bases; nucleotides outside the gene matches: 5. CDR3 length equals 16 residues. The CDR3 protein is CASSFGLAGATDTQYF. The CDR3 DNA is TGTGCCAGCAGCTTTGGGCTAGCGGGGGCCACAGATACGCAGTATTTT.

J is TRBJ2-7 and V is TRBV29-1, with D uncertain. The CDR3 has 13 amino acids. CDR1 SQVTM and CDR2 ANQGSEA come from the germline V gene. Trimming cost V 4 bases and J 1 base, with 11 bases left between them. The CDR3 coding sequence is TGCAGCGTTGCCGATACTTATTCCTACGAGCAGTACTTC. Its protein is CSVADTYSYEQYF.

The CDR3 is CASSDGFYEQYF. DNA for the CDR3: TGTGCCAGCAGTGACGGGTTCTACGAGCAGTACTTC. V is TRBV6-1 and J is TRBJ2-7, with D hard to call. Trimming pared 3 bases from V and 3 bases from J, leaving 6 bases between. CDR1 MNHNS and CDR2 SASEGT come from the germline V gene. This CDR3 spans 12 amino acids.

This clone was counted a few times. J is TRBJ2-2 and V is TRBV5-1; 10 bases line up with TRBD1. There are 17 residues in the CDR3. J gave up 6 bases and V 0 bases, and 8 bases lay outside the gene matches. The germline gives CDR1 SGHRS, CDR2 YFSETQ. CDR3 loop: CASSLALRTGGAGELFF. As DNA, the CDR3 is TGCGCCAGCAGCTTGGCCCTAAGGACAGGGGGGGCCGGGGAGCTGTTTTTT.

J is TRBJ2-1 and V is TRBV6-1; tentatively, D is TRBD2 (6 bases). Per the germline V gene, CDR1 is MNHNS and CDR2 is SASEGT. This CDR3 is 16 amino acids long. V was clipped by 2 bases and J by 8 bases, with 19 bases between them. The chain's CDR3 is CASSERGGPSWYEQFF. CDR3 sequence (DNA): TGTGCCAGCAGTGAAAGAGGAGGGCCATCTTGGTATGAGCAGTTCTTC.

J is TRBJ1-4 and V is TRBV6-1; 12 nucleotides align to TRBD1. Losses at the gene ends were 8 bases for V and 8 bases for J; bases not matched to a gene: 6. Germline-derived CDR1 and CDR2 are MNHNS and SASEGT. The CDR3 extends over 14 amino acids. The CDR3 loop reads CASGGQGAREKLFF. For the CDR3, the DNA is TGTGCCAGCGGGGGACAGGGGGCGAGGGAAAAACTGTTTTTT.

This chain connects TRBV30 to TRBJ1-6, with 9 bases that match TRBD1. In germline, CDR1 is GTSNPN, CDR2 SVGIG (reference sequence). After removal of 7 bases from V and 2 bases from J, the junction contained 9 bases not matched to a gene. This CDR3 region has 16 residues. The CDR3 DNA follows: TGTGCCTCCTCGGGACAGGGATCGGCCTATAATTCACCCCTCCACTTT. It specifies CASSGQGSAYNSPLHF.

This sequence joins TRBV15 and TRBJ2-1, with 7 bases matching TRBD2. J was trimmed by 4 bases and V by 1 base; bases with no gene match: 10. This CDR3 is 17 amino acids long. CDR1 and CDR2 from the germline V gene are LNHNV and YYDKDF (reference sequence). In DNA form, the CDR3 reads TGTGCCACCAGCAGAGCGCTGGTACTAGCGCCTTACAATGAGCAGTTCTTC. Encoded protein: CATSRALVLAPYNEQFF.

CDR3: CSVEGWDTGDSYNEQFF. Written as DNA, the CDR3 is TGCAGCGTTGAAGGGTGGGACACGGGGGACTCCTACAATGAGCAGTTCTTC. The V gene is TRBV29-1, the J gene TRBJ2-1, with D perhaps matching TRBD1 or TRBD2 (6 bases each). Germline CDR1 SQVTM, CDR2 ANQGSEA. The CDR3 length is 17 residues. Trimming shortened V by 1 base and J by 0 bases, and 16 bases separated the two germline ends.

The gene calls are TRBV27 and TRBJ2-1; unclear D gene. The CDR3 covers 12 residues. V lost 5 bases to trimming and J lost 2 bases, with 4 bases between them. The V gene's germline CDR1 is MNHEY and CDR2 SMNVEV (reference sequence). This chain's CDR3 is CASSPTYNEQFF. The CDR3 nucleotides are TGTGCCAGCAGTCCAACCTACAATGAGCAGTTCTTC.

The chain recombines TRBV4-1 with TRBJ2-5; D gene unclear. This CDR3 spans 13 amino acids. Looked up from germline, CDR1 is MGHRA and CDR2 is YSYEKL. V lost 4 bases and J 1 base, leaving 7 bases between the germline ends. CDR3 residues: CASSRMVQETQYF. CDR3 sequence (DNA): TGCGCCAGCAGCCGTATGGTCCAAGAGACCCAGTACTTC.

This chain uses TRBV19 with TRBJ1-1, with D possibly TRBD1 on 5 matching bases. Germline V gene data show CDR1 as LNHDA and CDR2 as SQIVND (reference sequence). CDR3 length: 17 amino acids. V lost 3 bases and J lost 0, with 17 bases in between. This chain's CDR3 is CASSMGGVGRLNTEAFF. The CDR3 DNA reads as TGTGCCAGTAGTATGGGAGGGGTTGGGCGGTTGAACACTGAAGCTTTCTTT.

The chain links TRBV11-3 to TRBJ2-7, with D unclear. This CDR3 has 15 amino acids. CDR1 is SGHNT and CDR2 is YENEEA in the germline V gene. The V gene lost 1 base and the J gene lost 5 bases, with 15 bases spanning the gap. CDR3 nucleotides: TGTGCCAGCAGCTTAGGTCCAGTTTCAGCCCACGAGCAGTACTTC. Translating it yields CASSLGPVSAHEQYF.

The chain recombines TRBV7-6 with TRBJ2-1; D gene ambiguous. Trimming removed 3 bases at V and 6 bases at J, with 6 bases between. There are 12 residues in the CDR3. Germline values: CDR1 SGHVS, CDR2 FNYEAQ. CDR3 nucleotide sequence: TGTGCCAGCAGCTTCCTTCTCAATGAGCAGTTCTTC. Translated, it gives CASSFLLNEQFF. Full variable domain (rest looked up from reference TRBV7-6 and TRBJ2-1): GAGVSQSPRYKVTKRGQDVALRCDPISGHVSLYWYRQALGQGPEFLTYFNYEAQQDKSGLPNDRFSAERPEGSISTLTIQRTEQRDSAMYRCASSFLLNEQFFGPGTRLTVL.

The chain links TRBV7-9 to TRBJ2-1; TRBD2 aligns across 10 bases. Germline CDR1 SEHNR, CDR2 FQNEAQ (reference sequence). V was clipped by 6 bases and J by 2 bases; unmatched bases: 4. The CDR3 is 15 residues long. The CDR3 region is CASRYSGGAYNEQFF. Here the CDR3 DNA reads TGTGCCAGCAGATACAGCGGGGGGGCCTACAATGAGCAGTTCTTC.

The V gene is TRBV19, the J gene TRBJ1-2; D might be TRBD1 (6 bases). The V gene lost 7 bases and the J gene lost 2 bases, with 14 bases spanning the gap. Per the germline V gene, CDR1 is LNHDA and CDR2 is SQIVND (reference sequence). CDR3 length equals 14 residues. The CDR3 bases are TGTGCCAGTAAAACCGGGGACACCAACTATGGCTACACCTTC. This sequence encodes CASKTGDTNYGYTF. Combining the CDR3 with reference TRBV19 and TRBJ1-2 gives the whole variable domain DGGITQSPKYLFRKEGQNVTLSCEQNLNHDAMYWYRQDPGQGLRLIYYSQIVNDFQKGDIAEGYSVSREKKESFPLTVTSAQKNPTAFYLCASKTGDTNYGYTFGSGTRLTVV.

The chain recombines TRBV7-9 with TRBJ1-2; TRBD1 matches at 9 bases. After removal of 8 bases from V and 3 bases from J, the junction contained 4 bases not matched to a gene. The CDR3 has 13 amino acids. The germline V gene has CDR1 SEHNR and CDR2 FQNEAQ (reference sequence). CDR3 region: CASSRDRDYGYTF. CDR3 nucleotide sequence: TGTGCCAGCTCCCGGGACAGGGACTATGGCTACACCTTC.

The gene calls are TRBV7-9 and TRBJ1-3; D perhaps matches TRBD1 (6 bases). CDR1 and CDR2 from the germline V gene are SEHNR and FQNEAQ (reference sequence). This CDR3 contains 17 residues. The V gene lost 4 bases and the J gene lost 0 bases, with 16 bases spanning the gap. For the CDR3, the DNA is TGTGCCAGCAGCTCGCGGACAGTTGTAAGCTCTGGAAACACCATATATTTT. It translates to CASSSRTVVSSGNTIYF.

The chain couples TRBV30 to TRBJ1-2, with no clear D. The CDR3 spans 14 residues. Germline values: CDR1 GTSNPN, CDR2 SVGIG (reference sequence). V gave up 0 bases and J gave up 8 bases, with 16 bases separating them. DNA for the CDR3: TGTGCCTGGAGTGTACGGGCAAGGGAGGAGGGCTACACCTTC. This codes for CAWSVRAREEGYTF.

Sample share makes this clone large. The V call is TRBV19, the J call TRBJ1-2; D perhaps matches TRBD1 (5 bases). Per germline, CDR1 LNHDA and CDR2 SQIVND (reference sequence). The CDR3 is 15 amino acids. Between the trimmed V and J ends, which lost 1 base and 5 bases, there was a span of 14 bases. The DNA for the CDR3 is TGTGCCAGTAGTATAGGTCCGGGAGGGGTATATGGCTACACCTTC. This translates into CASSIGPGGVYGYTF.

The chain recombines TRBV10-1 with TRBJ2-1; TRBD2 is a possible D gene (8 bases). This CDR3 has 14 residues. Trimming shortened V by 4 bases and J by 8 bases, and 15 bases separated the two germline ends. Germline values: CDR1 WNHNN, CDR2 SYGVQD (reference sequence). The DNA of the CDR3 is TGCGCCAGCAGTGCTCCGGGAGGGGGCCATGAGCAGTTCTTC. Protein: CASSAPGGGHEQFF.

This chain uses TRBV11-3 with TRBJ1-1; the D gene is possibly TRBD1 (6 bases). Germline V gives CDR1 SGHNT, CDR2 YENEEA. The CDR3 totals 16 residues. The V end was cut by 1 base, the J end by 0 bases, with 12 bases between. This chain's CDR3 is CASSLAQGQMNTEAFF. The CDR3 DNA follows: TGTGCCAGCAGCTTAGCCCAGGGACAAATGAACACTGAAGCTTTCTTT.

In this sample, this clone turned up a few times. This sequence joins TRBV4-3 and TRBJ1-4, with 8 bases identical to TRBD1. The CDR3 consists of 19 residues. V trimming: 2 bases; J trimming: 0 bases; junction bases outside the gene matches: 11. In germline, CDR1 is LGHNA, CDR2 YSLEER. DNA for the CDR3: TGCGCCAGCAGCCAAAGTTCCCGGACAGGGTTACCAACTAATGAAAAACTGTTTTTT. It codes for CASSQSSRTGLPTNEKLFF.

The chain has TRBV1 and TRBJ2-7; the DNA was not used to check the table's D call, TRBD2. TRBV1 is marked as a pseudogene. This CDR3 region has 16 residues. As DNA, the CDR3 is TGCACCAGCAGTCACAATCACAGCGGGAGGGCCTACGAGCAGTACTTC. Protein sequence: CTSSHNHSGRAYEQYF.